This TCR beta chain was recorded in a study of T cells in Graves' hyperthyroidism and ophthalmopathy (dated by TCRdb to about 2019). With regard to the full study: Peripheral blood was collected at initial diagnosis, before any treatment. A discovery cohort of 95 to 100 patients, roughly 40 with Graves' ophthalmopathy and 55 to 60 with stable Graves' hyperthyroidism, was used to find distinguishing TCR V-J signatures. TCR Vbeta CDR3 sequencing of 135 peripheral blood samples (over 40 ophthalmopathy, roughly 74 hyperthyroidism and about 17 progressor patients) is reported in the paper. The 100 discovery patients were randomly split 7:3 into training and test sets. Prospective prediction of ophthalmopathy was tested in an independent validation cohort consisting of about 20 hyperthyroidism patients and around 17 patients who later progressed to ophthalmopathy. Once sampling was done, hyperthyroidism patients were given methimazole at a starting dose of 30 mg daily, whereas ophthalmopathy patients were given high-dose intravenous methylprednisolone. In roughly six Graves' hyperthyroidism patients, the study also compared T-cell repertoires from thyroid tissue with T-cell repertoires from blood. Broader findings and caveats from the paper: No statistical method was used to fix the sample size in advance, and group allocation was not hidden from the investigators. Most expanded thyroid clonotypes (frequency above 0.001) were also detected in blood, suggesting blood repertoires may reflect thyroid immune responses. A 13 V-J signature model separated ophthalmopathy from stable hyperthyroidism, with 87.88% sensitivity and roughly 81% specificity in cross-validation and 80%/75% in testing. In validation, the model predicted progression to ophthalmopathy a median of roughly 6.2 months before onset, with roughly 70% sensitivity and roughly 79% specificity.

This clonotype was counted ten times or more. The clone's antigen remains unknown. The record has no base qualities; no much larger clone is one base away. Stable Graves' hyperthyroidism was defined as no progression to ophthalmopathy during 18 months of follow-up. The hyperthyroidism patients were between 18 and 65 years old and newly diagnosed, with a disease duration of less than 2 months. Any patient with an uncontrolled infection, another autoimmune disease, pregnancy or lactation was excluded. Diagnoses were based on clinical symptoms, serum thyroxine and TRAb, thyroid ultrasound and orbital computed tomography. PBMCs were isolated from 8 to 10 ml of fresh peripheral blood by Ficoll-Paque density gradient centrifugation. Total RNA was extracted using Trizol reagent, and RNA quality was assessed on an Agilent 2100 Bioanalyzer. The TCR beta CDR3 regions were amplified from the RNA transcripts. The first round of RT-PCR for the TCR CDR3 was performed with the HTBI primer set and the Qiagen OneStep RT-PCR kit. Libraries were constructed in a second round of multiplex PCR, after which size selection and purification were performed. Sequencing of the libraries was done on an Illumina HiSeq2000 using paired-end 100 bp reads. In the original analysis: SOAPnuke was used to process the raw data, removing reads that contained adapters or uncalled bases, had a mean Phred below 15, or lacked an exact match to the constant primer or identifier. High-quality paired reads were merged with COPE v1.2.5, and unique nucleotide sequences were defined as clonotypes. MiTCR v1.1 was used to align clonotypes to the IMGT TRBV, TRBD and TRBJ reference segments. The analysis included only V-J combinations with a frequency above 0.0001, which together covered more than 98% of the repertoires. The TCS score was defined as the ratio of F50 (clonal expansion) to E x V (chaos), calculated using BLOSUM62-based TCRdist between CDR3 peptides within each V-J. Welch's t-statistics and random forest reduced just over 500 V-J features to 10 to 15, which were used in a naive Bayes classifier (R e1071). TCRdb handled the public reads itself, with Q25 trimming in fastp and clone calling in MiXCR, and kept productive beta chains. Each CDR3 protein appears once, grouped with its most common genes and DNA. The V and J calls were determined by TCRdb, not by the authors. This sample lists under 450,000 distinct CDR3 sequences; 15% to 19% were detected once. The ten largest clones capture 7.5% to 8% of the sample.

The CDR3 numbers 16 residues from cysteine through phenylalanine. Of the read, only the CDR3 DNA is kept; its 48 bases are in frame from base 1. From a lookup of the germline V gene, CDR1 and CDR2 are MGHRA and YSYEKL. Relative to germline, V is 1 base shorter and J is 0 bases shorter, with 13 bases between their ends. The sequenced material came from blood. The sequence was collected from a woman in her late teens or twenties with Graves' hyperthyroidism. Recombination connected TRBV4-1 to TRBJ2-7; the D segment cannot be called with confidence. The CDR3 protein is CASSQVPDLSSYEQYF. At the DNA level, the sequence is TGCGCCAGCAGCCAAGTGCCCGACTTAAGCTCCTACGAGCAGTACTTC.